These T cell receptor beta chains were read from a single sample in a study of blood T cell repertoires in COVID-19. TCRdb keeps only in-frame clones here, not all; method: immunoSEQ multiplex PCR. Altogether some 100,000 clones are present, roughly nine tenths being singletons, with the ten largest covering about 1%. What was sequenced was peripheral blood. The receptor source for this set is a man aged 60 to 75 with acute or convalescent COVID-19. CDR3s include the opening cysteine and the closing phenylalanine or tryptophan. Fields, in order: J gene, clone size, D gene, V gene, CDR3 protein, CDR3 DNA. D genes are given only for firm matches. The size entry is marked missing in some rows and otherwise reads once, few, many or a size class.

TRBJ1-4 | once | . | TRBV10-2 | CASSEQQTTNEKLFF | TGCGCCAGCAGTGAGCAACAGACAACTAATGAAAAACTGTTTTTT
TRBJ2-5 | . | TRBD1 | TRBV19 | CASNPQGNKETQYF | TGTGCCAGTAATCCACAGGGGAACAAGGAGACCCAGTACTTC
TRBJ2-5 | . | . | TRBV27 | CASSLGFTEETQYF | TGTGCCAGCAGTTTAGGTTTCACAGAGGAGACCCAGTACTTC
TRBJ1-4 | . | TRBD1 | TRBV5-1 | CASSLGQGAANEKLFF | TGCGCCAGCAGCCTGGGACAGGGGGCAGCTAATGAAAAACTGTTTTTT
TRBJ2-1 | . | . | TRBV6-2/TRBV6-3 | CASSYSGGEQFF | TGTGCCAGCAGTTACTCGGGGGGTGAGCAGTTCTTC
TRBJ2-3 | . | . | TRBV6-4 | CASSDIGGGPDTQYF | TGTGCCAGCAGTGACATCGGAGGAGGGCCAGATACGCAGTATTTT
TRBJ1-3 | . | . | TRBV18 | CASSPPVPVSGNTIYF | TGTGCCAGCTCACCACCCGTCCCCGTCTCTGGAAACACCATATATTTT
TRBJ1-2 | . | TRBD1 | TRBV7-9 | CASSLGGQILGYTF | TGTGCCAGCAGCTTGGGGGGACAGATCTTGGGCTACACCTTC
TRBJ1-5 | . | . | TRBV18 | CASSPSYRDQPQHF | TGTGCCAGCTCACCATCCTACAGGGATCAGCCCCAGCATTTT
TRBJ2-1 | . | . | TRBV19 | CASSTRAYNEQFF | TGTGCCAGTAGTACCAGGGCTTACAATGAGCAGTTCTTC
TRBJ2-1 | . | TRBD2 | TRBV13 | CASSPEGLRDNEQFF | TGTGCCAGCAGCCCAGAGGGACTACGTGACAATGAGCAGTTCTTC
TRBJ1-1 | few | . | TRBV5-4 | CASSSRTEAFF | TGTGCCAGCAGCTCTAGGACTGAAGCTTTCTTT
TRBJ2-7 | . | . | TRBV27 | CASRPRGRVGNEQYF | TGTGCCAGCAGGCCTAGGGGGAGGGTGGGAAACGAGCAGTACTTC
TRBJ1-1 | . | . | TRBV29-1 | CSVEEGRGPTEAFF | TGCAGCGTTGAAGAGGGGAGGGGACCCACTGAAGCTTTCTTT
TRBJ2-1 | few | . | TRBV10-3 | CAISESVGPARDEQFF | TGTGCCATCAGTGAGTCGGTGGGTCCTGCGAGGGATGAGCAGTTCTTC
TRBJ1-5 | once | TRBD1 | TRBV6-1 | CASSWGQGIQPQHF | TGTGCCAGCAGTTGGGGACAGGGTATTCAGCCCCAGCATTTT